The clone carrying this T cell receptor beta chain was counted many times. Its target is not known. The data belong to a study of shared clonotypes between healthy human individuals. Study-wide findings and caveats: Only blood samples were collected, and tissue repertoires likely differ.

Some 90 million PBMCs served as the genomic DNA source for unsorted samples. Genomic DNA from each subset was divided evenly over several immunoSEQ plates. Assay used: immunoSEQ multiplex PCR; TCRdb lists only in-frame clones, some missing. Here the sample spans around 500,000 clones, approximately 81% being singletons. The source is a woman aged 40 to 50 in good health. Some clones in this sample may be carry-over from other donors' samples. The sequenced sample was PBMCs.

Here the CDR3 DNA reads TGTGCCAGCAGCTTCAGGGGGCTGGGCACTGAAGCTTTCTTT. Translation: CASSFRGLGTEAFF. The J gene is TRBJ1-1, the V gene TRBV5-8; 8 bases agree with TRBD1. The germline V gene has CDR1 SGHTS and CDR2 YDEGEE. The CDR3 is 14 residues long. With 2 bases clipped from V and 4 bases from J, the junction kept 4 bases outside the gene matches.